This T cell receptor beta chain emerged from a study of blood T cell repertoires in COVID-19. On the study more broadly: Samples taken during acute and convalescent COVID-19 were collected in the United States, Italy and Spain. T cells, B-cell-depleted T cells, or PBMCs provided the cDNA or gDNA that served as material.

Seattle researchers signed up patients amid active infection and tracked them longitudinally. V was clipped by 4 bases and J by 3 bases, with 9 bases between them. CDR3 length: 13 residues. Germline loops: CDR1 ENHRY, CDR2 SYGVKD. Authors' data handling: Nucleated cell number was recorded as an estimate derived from reference gene primer amplification. Clones were sequenced by immunoSEQ multiplex PCR, and TCRdb holds only the in-frame ones, with some missing. V and J calls plus clone size are reproduced from that table; the DNA served to infer D and trimming. The table shows approximately 210,000 clones, with 85% occurring only once.

The sequence came from a man aged 60-69 years with COVID-19, enrolled during active disease. Sequencing used peripheral blood. The genes are TRBV10-3 and TRBJ1-2; possibly TRBD1 for D (6 bases). CDR3 in DNA: TGTGCCATCAGTGCCTCAGGGGACTATGGCTACACCTTC. It specifies CAISASGDYGYTF.